The entry below describes one T cell receptor beta chain. Its matching antigen is unknown. The sample is drawn from a study of CD8+CD57+ T cells in acquired aplastic anemia. The V gene's germline CDR1 is KGHDR and CDR2 SFDVKD. Trimming took 3 bases from V and 3 from J, leaving 21 bases between them. The CDR3 totals 18 residues. TCR beta VDJ and CDR3 profiling used genomic DNA as template. TCRdb recomputed calls from the reads with MiXCR, one row per CDR3 protein. Among some 280,000 distinct CDR3 sequences listed, 55% to 60% were seen once. The study's findings and limits: Patients versus controls showed no significant CD8+ Simpson's diversity difference. There were roughly 28 CD8+ CDR3 sequences that occurred in both patients and controls.

The sequenced sample consisted of sorted CD4+, CD8+, or CD8+CD57+ T cells (not recorded which) from PBMCs. This TCR was sampled from a human donor with severe aplastic anemia or a healthy control (not recorded which). The chain has TRBV24-1 and TRBJ2-3, with D possibly TRBD2 on 5 matching bases. The CDR3 reads CATSDPDHGGVVTDTQYF. The CDR3 nucleotides are TGTGCCACCAGTGATCCTGACCACGGAGGAGTCGTGACAGATACGCAGTATTTT.